This TCR beta chain comes out of a study of human T cells and chemical hapten exposure. The time point was: healthy volunteer bleed at 6 weeks. Someone pulled total RNA out of unfractionated whole blood. V was pared by 0 bases and J by 2 bases, with 8 bases between. This CDR3 has 14 residues. The germline CDR1 and CDR2 sequences are SGHKS and YYEKEE (reference sequence). The library tagged each cDNA molecule with unique molecular identifiers. As processed by the authors: Counts of TCRs in each sample centred on a median of 95,638 and extended from roughly 25,000 to 750,000. A single record per CDR3 protein comes from TCRdb applying MiXCR to the RACE reads. The V and J calls here are based on TCRdb, not the publication. The sample lists 35,000 to 50,000 distinct CDR3 sequences; about 3.7% were seen once. This clonotype was seen many times.

The chain joins TRBV5-5 to TRBJ1-1; unclear D gene. Material: whole blood. This receptor was obtained from a human donor in good health. Some clones in this sample may be carry-over from other donors' samples. The CDR3 loop reads CASSLEQSNTEAFF. The CDR3 DNA sequence: TGTGCCAGCAGCTTGGAACAGTCCAACACTGAAGCTTTCTTT.